A selection of T cell receptor beta chains follows, all from one sample in a study of cytomegalovirus exposure and HLA in healthy donors. TCRdb's table, derived via immunoSEQ multiplex PCR, lists solely in-frame clones and lacks some. Among fewer than 200,000 clones, about 70% were seen once, and the ten largest hold 2.8%. The sequenced sample consisted of PBMCs. These receptors came from a woman in her forties in good health and CMV-seropositive. The conserved cysteine and the conserved F or W are not part of the CDR3 here. Expanded clones are given a class, and other clones once, few, many or no size at all.

v_call,j_call,cdr3_length,clone_size,cdr3_aa
TRBV28,TRBJ1-5,13,-,ASSQGQDWDQPQH
TRBV15,TRBJ2-5,12,-,ATRGPGRVETQY
TRBV18,TRBJ1-4,12,-,ASSPRGTNEKLF
TRBV12-5,TRBJ2-5,10,-,ASGLTGAAQY
TRBV6-5,TRBJ1-4,10,few,ASGAWDEKLF
TRBV20-1,TRBJ1-2,9,-,SAPQGEGYT
TRBV6-5,TRBJ1-1,11,-,ASSYFRNTEAF
TRBV25-1,TRBJ2-5,15,-,ASSEGLAGGGQETQY
TRBV2,TRBJ1-2,12,-,ASSGSRDSYGYP
TRBV20-1,TRBJ1-1,9,-,SARVNTEAF
TRBV9,TRBJ2-7,12,-,ASSVGTVGSEQY
TRBV4-3,TRBJ2-7,11,-,ASSQQAEGEQY
TRBV28,TRBJ2-7,12,few,ASRSGTGAYEQY
TRBV2,TRBJ2-3,13,-,ACTPSGISTDTQY
TRBV6-4,TRBJ1-1,11,-,ASSTDSHTEAF
TRBV5-1,TRBJ1-3,10,-,ASSLDRNTIY
TRBV5-8,TRBJ2-1,13,-,ASRGAGGSVNEQF
TRBV9,TRBJ2-2,16,-,ASSASRAGGLNTGELF
TRBV7-2,TRBJ2-1,11,few,ASSLARGGEQF
TRBV4-1,TRBJ2-2,15,-,ASSQDRDSINTGELF
TRBV6-5,TRBJ1-2,12,few,ASSQQGRGYGYT
TRBV5-6,TRBJ2-5,11,-,ASSTGAQETQY
TRBV18,TRBJ2-7,13,-,ASSLLAGGDHEQY
TRBV7-8,TRBJ2-2,12,-,ASSLEHHTGELF
TRBV2,TRBJ2-5,11,-,ASSDSGEETQY
TRBV5-4,TRBJ1-1,12,-,ASSLNGGRAEAF
TRBV7-9,TRBJ1-2,11,-,ASSLAAMNGYP
TRBV9,TRBJ2-5,12,-,ASSEQGAGETQY
TRBV4-3,TRBJ2-2,15,once,ASSQDRGAGNTGELF
TRBV19,TRBJ1-1,13,few,ASSPGTGGYTEAF
TRBV5-1,TRBJ2-7,13,-,ASSPGLAGEDEQY
TRBV11-2,TRBJ1-5,12,-,ASSLGTPNQPQH
TRBV7-3,TRBJ2-3,10,-,ASRGTGDTQY
TRBV28,TRBJ2-5,13,-,ASSLWQGFGETQY
TRBV7-7,TRBJ2-1,11,-,ASSLDTYNEQF
TRBV6-6,TRBJ1-5,13,once,ASWGPGQGDQPQH
TRBV7-2,TRBJ2-1,12,-,ASSSLLGANEQF
TRBV19,TRBJ2-5,13,-,ASSMWGGQPETQY